The 21 T cell receptor beta chains in this list originate from one sample, sequenced in a study of PD-1 blockade in classical Hodgkin lymphoma. The protocol was immunoSEQ multiplex PCR, while the TCRdb copy is restricted to in-frame clones and leaves out a portion. The sample has around 25,000 clones, 90% to 95% seen once. Noted time point: newly diagnosed, previously untreated cHL patient sample. The sample consisted of peripheral blood mononuclear cells (PBMCs). These receptors were obtained from a human donor with classical Hodgkin lymphoma.

This chain uses TRBV2 with TRBJ1-6, with a possible D match to TRBD1 (5 bases). Trimming cost V 3 bases and J 7 bases, with 13 bases left between them. Germline values: CDR1 SNHLY, CDR2 FYNNEI. The CDR3 contains 15 residues. CDR3 sequence reads: CASSESGVTNSPLHF. The CDR3 DNA reads as TGTGCCAGCAGTGAGTCGGGGGTTACGAATTCACCCCTCCACTTT. Filled out from reference TRBV2 and TRBJ1-6, the complete variable domain reads EPEVTQTPSHQVTQMGQEVILRCVPISNHLYFYWYRQILGQKVEFLVSFYNNEISEKSEIFDDQFSVERPDGSNFTLKIRSTKLEDSAMYFCASSESGVTNSPLHFGNGTRLTVT.

V usage is TRBV7-2 and J usage is TRBJ2-5; tentative D call: TRBD1 (6 bases). This CDR3 has 14 residues. Germline V gives CDR1 SGHTA, CDR2 FQGNSA. Trimming removed 6 bases from V and 5 bases from J, with 16 bases in between. The CDR3 nucleotides are TGTGCCAGCAGGCCGCGGATTGGGGGCGAGACCCAGTACTTC. Its translation: CASRPRIGGETQYF.

The CDR3 nucleotides are TGCGCCAGCAGCCGGAGGTGGAGCTCTGGAAACACCATATATTTT. Translation: CASSRRWSSGNTIYF. J is TRBJ1-3 and V is TRBV4-3; D is undetermined. The CDR3 contains 15 residues. The ends were cut back, 4 bases at V and 0 bases at J, with 10 bases in the middle. Germline V gene lookup returns CDR1 LGHNA and CDR2 YSLEER.

The V and J genes are TRBV7-2 and TRBJ2-5; 12 bases agree with TRBD2. This CDR3 spans 15 amino acids. V gave up 5 bases and J gave up 6 bases; unmatched junction bases: 7. CDR1 and CDR2 from the germline V gene are SGHTA and FQGNSA. The CDR3 protein is CASSETSGGGQTQYF. The DNA for the CDR3 is TGTGCCAGCAGCGAGACTAGCGGGGGCGGTCAGACCCAGTACTTC.

The chain carries TRBV6-4 and TRBJ2-7; 9 nucleotides line up with TRBD2. The V gene end was trimmed by 2 bases and the J gene end by 3 bases; junction bases not matched to a gene: 14. The CDR3 runs 18 residues. Germline CDR1 MRHNA, CDR2 SNTAGT. The CDR3 sequence is CASSDEPILAGNLYEQYF. CDR3 bases: TGTGCCAGCAGTGACGAACCGATCCTAGCGGGAAATCTCTACGAGCAGTACTTC.

The chain combines TRBV11-3 with TRBJ2-1; D ambiguous. Trimming removed 0 bases at V and 5 bases at J, with 5 bases between. Germline CDR1 SGHNT, CDR2 YENEEA. This CDR3 spans 13 amino acids. DNA for the CDR3: TGTGCCAGCAGCTTAGATCTGAACAATGAGCAGTTCTTC. Translated, it gives CASSLDLNNEQFF.

The chain combines TRBV18 with TRBJ1-5; no definite D call. The germline V gene encodes CDR1 KGHSH and CDR2 LQKENI. The CDR3 runs 14 residues. V was clipped by 8 bases and J by 0 bases, with 11 bases between them. In DNA form, the CDR3 reads TGTGCCAGCCACTGGACGGCTAGCAATCAGCCCCAGCATTTT. This sequence encodes CASHWTASNQPQHF.

The chain couples TRBV4-3 to TRBJ1-3; perhaps TRBD1 as D (5 bases). V was shortened by 1 base and J by 8 bases, with 9 bases between the two germline ends. This CDR3 has 13 residues. Germline CDR1 LGHNA, CDR2 YSLEER. The CDR3 loop reads CASSQVRGDTIYF. CDR3 coding DNA: TGCGCCAGCAGCCAAGTAAGGGGTGACACCATATATTTT.

V is TRBV5-5 and J is TRBJ1-1; TRBD1 matches 9 bases. The germline gives CDR1 SGHKS, CDR2 YYEKEE (reference sequence). Germline trimming cut 2 bases from V and 5 bases from J; bases unmatched to any gene: 13. This CDR3 has 17 amino acids. This chain's CDR3 is CASSFLHNRQGGTEAFF. In DNA, the CDR3 is TGTGCCAGCAGCTTCTTACATAACCGACAGGGGGGAACTGAAGCTTTCTTT.

This chain connects TRBV18 to TRBJ1-4, with no clear D. Germline assignment: CDR1 KGHSH and CDR2 LQKENI. With 7 bases removed from V and 8 bases from J, the gap between germline ends came to 14 bases. This CDR3 spans 13 amino acids. Here the CDR3 DNA reads TGTGCCAGCTTTCGCACCCTTGGGGAAAAACTGTTTTTT. It is translated as CASFRTLGEKLFF. Full variable domain (missing parts from reference TRBV18 and TRBJ1-4): NAGVMQNPRHLVRRRGQEARLRCSPMKGHSHVYWYRQLPEEGLKFMVYLQKENIIDESGMPKERFSAEFPKEGPSILRIQQVVRGDSAAYFCASFRTLGEKLFFGSGTQLSVL.

V is TRBV7-2 and J is TRBJ2-5; D may be TRBD2 (6 bases). This CDR3 has 16 amino acids. The V gene lost 5 bases and the J gene lost 5 bases, with 21 bases spanning the gap. Germline values: CDR1 SGHTA, CDR2 FQGNSA. The CDR3 coding sequence is TGTGCCAGCAGCAAAGTCGGCGGGGAGGCGTGGGAGACCCAGTACTTC. As protein: CASSKVGGEAWETQYF.

This clone was recorded only once. The J gene is TRBJ2-1, the V gene TRBV2, with D perhaps matching TRBD1 (5 bases). The CDR3 contains 12 residues. The germline V gene has CDR1 SNHLY and CDR2 FYNNEI. V was cut by 11 bases and J by 8 bases, with 16 bases left in between. The CDR3 DNA reads as TGTGCCTCCTCCAGGGATGACGATGAGCAGTTCTTC. It is translated as CASSRDDDEQFF.

The rearrangement joins TRBV25-1 to TRBJ1-2, with D unclear. Germline assignment: CDR1 MGHDK and CDR2 SYGVNS. The V end lost 5 bases, the J end lost 4 bases, and 20 bases lay between the germline ends. CDR3 length: 16 amino acids. The CDR3 sequence is CASSSWLVGKTYGYTF. As DNA, the CDR3 is TGTGCCAGCAGTTCGTGGCTAGTGGGAAAGACCTATGGCTACACCTTC.

The chain couples TRBV2 to TRBJ2-7, with 8 bases identical to TRBD1. CDR3 length: 15 amino acids. Germline V gives CDR1 SNHLY, CDR2 FYNNEI. V shed 4 bases, J shed 1 base, and the junction held 6 bases outside the gene matches. CDR3 sequence (DNA): TGTGCCAGCAGTGGTGGACAGGGAAGTTCCTACGAGCAGTACTTC. It specifies CASSGGQGSSYEQYF. Full variable domain (outside the CDR3, taken from reference TRBV2 and TRBJ2-7): EPEVTQTPSHQVTQMGQEVILRCVPISNHLYFYWYRQILGQKVEFLVSFYNNEISEKSEIFDDQFSVERPDGSNFTLKIRSTKLEDSAMYFCASSGGQGSSYEQYFGPGTRLTVT.

The gene calls are TRBV9 and TRBJ1-3; D gene unclear. CDR1 and CDR2 (germline): SGDLS, YYNGEE. CDR3 length: 14 residues. V lost 3 bases to trimming and J lost 4 bases, with 11 bases between them. Written as DNA, the CDR3 is TGTGCCAGCAGCGAAAGCATACAGGGAAACACCATATATTTT. Protein sequence: CASSESIQGNTIYF.

The chain links TRBV29-1 to TRBJ1-1; no clear D. Germline CDR1 SQVTM, CDR2 ANQGSEA. The CDR3 loop spans 14 amino acids. Deletions cut 6 bases from V and 4 bases from J, with 18 bases between. The DNA of the CDR3 is TGCAGCGTCGGACTGCTAAAACCGAGCACTGAAGCTTTCTTT. As protein: CSVGLLKPSTEAFF.

The chain recombines TRBV2 with TRBJ1-1, with 8 bases that match TRBD1. The CDR3 is 13 amino acids. Germline-derived CDR1 and CDR2 are SNHLY and FYNNEI. After removal of 6 bases from V and 6 bases from J, the junction contained 6 bases not matched to a gene. The DNA for the CDR3 is TGTGCCAGCAGCGAGGACAGGGTCTCTGAAGCTTTCTTT. Translation: CASSEDRVSEAFF.

This clone has only a few counts. The genes are TRBV6-1 and TRBJ2-1; 12 bases align to TRBD2. Germline trimming cut 4 bases from V and 3 bases from J; bases unmatched to any gene: 1. Germline assignment: CDR1 MNHNS and CDR2 SASEGT. This CDR3 region has 15 residues. This CDR3 is CASSATSGGYNEQFF. DNA of the CDR3: TGTGCCAGCAGTGCGACTAGCGGGGGCTACAATGAGCAGTTCTTC.

The J gene is TRBJ1-2, the V gene TRBV20-1; D possibly corresponds to TRBD1 (5 bases). CDR3 length: 11 residues. V shed 6 bases and J shed 6 bases, with 11 bases lying between them. Germline V gene lookup returns CDR1 DFQATT and CDR2 SNEGSKA (reference sequence). The CDR3 sequence: CSALGVNGYTF. The CDR3 DNA follows: TGCAGTGCCCTGGGGGTTAATGGCTACACCTTC.

This clone was seen once. The genes are TRBV7-6 and TRBJ1-5, with TRBD1 matching over 10 bases. V lost 5 bases and J lost 5; bases outside the gene matches: 3. Germline-derived CDR1 and CDR2 are SGHVS and FNYEAQ. This CDR3 has 14 residues. The CDR3: CASSPGTGDQPQHF. The CDR3 nucleotides are TGTGCCAGCAGCCCCGGGACAGGGGATCAGCCCCAGCATTTT.

The J gene is TRBJ2-3, the V gene TRBV6-1, with D perhaps matching TRBD1 or TRBD2 (5 bases each). The CDR3 contains 15 residues. V was trimmed by 7 bases and J by 1 base, leaving 15 bases between them. The V gene's germline CDR1 is MNHNS and CDR2 SASEGT. The DNA of the CDR3 is TGTGCCAGCACTATCGGGGCTTCGGGCACAGATACGCAGTATTTT. It yields the protein CASTIGASGTDTQYF.